The present TCR beta chain was sequenced within a study of response to subunit inactivated influenza vaccine. Study-level findings and limits: That few new T cells are recruited by each seasonal influenza vaccination was the authors' suggestion.

Using its own MiXCR run on the RT-PCR reads, TCRdb lists one record per CDR3 protein. The sample records 500,000 or so distinct CDR3 sequences, 15% to 20% being singletons. This clonotype was observed a handful of times. Its antigen remains unidentified. V lost 4 bases and J 0 bases, leaving 6 bases between the germline ends. Germline V lookup: CDR1 ENHRY, CDR2 SYGVKD. The CDR3 is 13 amino acids. The specimen was CD4+ T cells sorted from PBMCs, collected less than 30 months after vaccination. The receptor comes from a man in his fifties or sixties who received an inactivated influenza vaccine. This chain joins TRBV10-3 and TRBJ1-2; D not resolved. CDR3 sequence (DNA): TGTGCCATCAGTGCCAATGCTAACTATGGCTACACCTTC. It is translated as CAISANANYGYTF.